These 26 T cell receptor beta chains came from one sample sequenced in a study of T cells in Graves' hyperthyroidism and ophthalmopathy. TCR beta CDR3 sequences were amplified from RNA transcripts. The HTBI primer set drove a first-round RT-PCR of the TCR CDR3. TCRdb independently ran MiXCR on the multiplex PCR reads; one entry per CDR3 protein. The table records around 350,000 distinct CDR3 sequences, approximately 19% of them present only once. What was sequenced was blood. The receptors originated from a young woman with Graves' hyperthyroidism.

This clonotype was seen ten or more times. V usage is TRBV6-1 and J usage is TRBJ1-1; D unclear. Trimming removed 1 base at V and 0 bases at J, with 9 bases between. The CDR3 is 15 amino acids. Germline V gene data show CDR1 as MNHNS and CDR2 as SASEGT. The CDR3 sequence is CASSEGMWLNTEAFF. The CDR3 coding sequence is TGTGCCAGCAGTGAAGGGATGTGGCTGAACACTGAAGCTTTCTTT.

This clonotype occurred many times. This chain connects TRBV7-2 to TRBJ1-1, with 7 bases lining up with TRBD1. Germline CDR1 reads SGHTA; CDR2 reads FQGNSA. CDR3 length: 15 residues. Losses at the gene ends were 0 bases for V and 5 bases for J; bases not matched to a gene: 6. CDR3 bases: TGTGCCAGCAGCTTAGCGTTGACAGGGAGGACTGAAGCTTTCTTT. It encodes CASSLALTGRTEAFF.

The V and J genes are TRBV11-2 and TRBJ1-2; D uncertain. The length of the CDR3 is 11 residues. In germline, CDR1 is SGHAT, CDR2 FQNNGV. V was shortened by 3 bases and J by 8 bases, with 7 bases between the two germline ends. The CDR3 coding sequence is TGTGCCAGCAGCTTTCTAATGGGCTACACCTTC. It specifies CASSFLMGYTF.

The sample holds many counts of this clonotype. This chain links TRBV10-3 with TRBJ2-7; no firm D call. V lost 3 bases and J 0 bases, leaving 9 bases between the germline ends. Germline CDR1 reads ENHRY; CDR2 reads SYGVKD. This CDR3 contains 14 residues. The DNA of the CDR3 is TGTGCCATCAGTGATGGGATGAGCTCCTACGAGCAGTACTTC. As protein: CAISDGMSSYEQYF.

This clonotype appeared many times. This chain connects TRBV11-1 to TRBJ1-1; no definite D call. The CDR3 has 15 amino acids. Germline CDR1 and CDR2: SGHAT and FQDESV (reference sequence). Trimming removed 2 bases at V and 7 bases at J, with 17 bases between. The CDR3 loop reads CASSLRFRGIGEAFF. The DNA for the CDR3 is TGTGCCAGCAGCTTAAGGTTTCGCGGGATCGGTGAAGCTTTCTTT.

This clonotype was seen at least ten times. The rearrangement links TRBV20-1 to TRBJ1-1; D is ambiguous. Germline CDR1 reads DFQATT; CDR2 reads SNEGSKA (reference sequence). The CDR3 extends over 13 amino acids. The V and J ends lost 0 bases and 9 bases respectively, with 14 bases between them. Here the CDR3 reads CSARDLGPSKAFF. CDR3 bases: TGCAGTGCTAGAGATCTCGGGCCCAGCAAAGCTTTCTTT.

V and J are TRBV6-1 and TRBJ1-6; D is perhaps TRBD1 (6 bases). The germline gives CDR1 MNHNS, CDR2 SASEGT. The ends were cut back, 7 bases at V and 10 bases at J, with 17 bases in the middle. The CDR3 totals 14 residues. The CDR3 region has the DNA TGTGCCAGCACCATCCGGGACACCTTCTCACCCCTCCACTTT. It translates to CASTIRDTFSPLHF.

This clonotype was seen at least ten times. An end of the junction differs from the germline gene, which may be a read error. The chain has TRBV28 and TRBJ2-7; D unresolved. The length of the CDR3 is 11 residues. The V gene's germline CDR1 is MDHEN and CDR2 SYDVKM. CDR3 DNA sequence: TGTGCCAGCAGTTTTAGAACAGAAACTTCCTTC. Translation gives CASSFRTETSF.

This rearrangement joins TRBV3-1 to TRBJ2-7; no firm D call. The length of the CDR3 is 14 residues. Deletions cut 1 base from V and 2 bases from J, with 9 bases between. The germline V gene encodes CDR1 LGHDT and CDR2 YNNKEL (reference sequence). CDR3 nucleotide sequence: TGTGCCAGCAGCCAAGGGCCTGTGACCTACGAGCAGTACTTC. Translating gives CASSQGPVTYEQYF.

This clonotype was observed at least ten times. J is TRBJ2-7 and V is TRBV29-1; D is undetermined. V dropped 4 bases and J dropped 7 bases, with 14 bases sitting between them. The CDR3 spans 12 residues. CDR1 and CDR2 from the germline V gene are SQVTM and ANQGSEA. CDR3 amino acids: CSVGNFPGEQYF. CDR3 nucleotide sequence: TGCAGCGTTGGGAACTTTCCCGGGGAGCAGTACTTC.

This clonotype was recorded at least ten times. The chain couples TRBV10-3 to TRBJ1-1, with 7 bases that match TRBD1. J was trimmed by 5 bases and V by 3 bases; bases with no gene match: 3. CDR3 size: 13 residues. Per germline, CDR1 ENHRY and CDR2 SYGVKD. CDR3 protein: CAISDAGGTEAFF. CDR3 nucleotide sequence: TGTGCCATCAGTGACGCAGGGGGGACTGAAGCTTTCTTT.

A few counts support this clonotype. The CDR3, as DNA: TGTGCCAGCAGTTACAGGGGGCTCTACGAGCAGTACTTC. This sequence encodes CASSYRGLYEQYF. V usage is TRBV6-5 and J usage is TRBJ2-7, with 7 bases that match TRBD1. V lost 2 bases to trimming and J lost 3 bases; unmatched junction nucleotides: 1. The CDR3 is 13 amino acids. Germline V gene lookup returns CDR1 MNHEY and CDR2 SVGAGI.

The rearrangement links TRBV3-1 to TRBJ2-2; D unclear. CDR3 length: 13 amino acids. The germline V and J ends were trimmed by 1 base and 6 bases, with 6 bases remaining between them. The germline gives CDR1 LGHDT, CDR2 YNNKEL (reference sequence). This CDR3 is CASSQAPPGELFF. CDR3 DNA sequence: TGTGCCAGCAGCCAAGCACCGCCCGGGGAGCTGTTTTTT.

This clonotype occurred once. The chain couples TRBV20-1 to TRBJ1-5, with unresolved D. Germline CDR1 reads DFQATT; CDR2 reads SNEGSKA (reference sequence). There are 16 residues in the CDR3. V shed 3 bases and J shed 0 bases, with 15 bases lying between them. As DNA, the CDR3 is TGCAGTGCTAGTTTCCGTTATTCTTATAGCAATCAGCCCCAGCATTTT. Protein sequence: CSASFRYSYSNQPQHF.

This clonotype was detected ten times or more. The V and J genes are TRBV29-1 and TRBJ1-1; 8 bases are shared with TRBD1. Germline loops: CDR1 SQVTM, CDR2 ANQGSEA. V was pared by 5 bases and J by 1 base, with 9 bases of the junction left unmatched. This CDR3 spans 15 amino acids. The CDR3 nucleotides are TGCAGCGTTCTGGTCAGGGGGCAGGGGAACACTGAAGCTTTCTTT. This translates into CSVLVRGQGNTEAFF.

V usage is TRBV6-2 or TRBV6-3 and J usage is TRBJ2-7; TRBD1 or TRBD2 may be the D gene (5 bases each). There are 14 residues in the CDR3. Germline V gene lookup returns CDR1 MNHEY and CDR2 SVGEGT. V was shortened by 0 bases and J by 3 bases, with 9 bases between the two germline ends. Here the CDR3 DNA reads TGTGCCAGCAGTTACTCGGGGACCTTCTACGAGCAGTACTTC. This encodes CASSYSGTFYEQYF.

This clonotype was observed many times. V usage is TRBV20-1 and J usage is TRBJ1-5; possible D gene TRBD1, 6 bases. The CDR3 loop spans 15 amino acids. CDR1 and CDR2 from the germline V gene are DFQATT and SNEGSKA (reference sequence). V dropped 1 base and J dropped 2 bases, with 12 bases sitting between them. CDR3 loop: CSARAVRGGNQPQHF. CDR3 coding DNA: TGCAGTGCTAGAGCGGTAAGGGGGGGCAATCAGCCCCAGCATTTT.

The rearrangement links TRBV6-5 to TRBJ1-2; D might be TRBD1 (6 bases). V dropped 2 bases and J dropped 1 base, with 8 bases sitting between them. The CDR3 length is 14 residues. CDR1 is MNHEY and CDR2 is SVGAGI in the germline V gene. CDR3 DNA: TGTGCCAGCAGTTACGAGGGGGGTAACTATGGCTACACCTTC. This codes for CASSYEGGNYGYTF.

The CDR3 region is CSAGRGANTGELFF. DNA for the CDR3: TGCAGTGCAGGGCGCGGGGCAAACACCGGGGAGCTGTTTTTT. The chain has TRBV20-1 and TRBJ2-2, with a weak D call TRBD2 (6 bases). V shed 6 bases and J shed 2 bases, with 13 bases lying between them. CDR3 size: 14 residues. Germline CDR1 and CDR2: DFQATT and SNEGSKA (reference sequence).

Many counts were recorded for this clonotype. This chain links TRBV7-9 with TRBJ1-2; no clear D gene. The germline CDR1 and CDR2 sequences are SEHNR and FQNEAQ (reference sequence). CDR3 length equals 14 residues. Between the trimmed V and J ends, which lost 7 bases and 2 bases, there was a span of 14 bases. The CDR3 sequence is CASTDTGLNYGYTF. The CDR3, as DNA: TGTGCCAGCACCGACACCGGGCTCAACTATGGCTACACCTTC. The variable domain in full, with the rest retrieved from reference TRBV7-9 and TRBJ1-2, is DTGVSQNPRHKITKRGQNVTFRCDPISEHNRLYWYRQTLGQGPEFLTYFQNEAQLEKSRLLSDRFSAERPKGSFSTLEIQRTEQGDSAMYLCASTDTGLNYGYTFGSGTRLTVV.

V gene TRBV27 combines with J gene TRBJ2-7; 9 bases match TRBD1. The length of the CDR3 is 15 residues. Germline V gene sequence: CDR1 MNHEY, CDR2 SMNVEV (reference sequence). Trimming at V came to 4 bases and at J to 6 bases, leaving 10 bases not matched to a gene. CDR3 sequence reads: CASSSRDRADLEQYF. Written as DNA, the CDR3 is TGTGCCAGCAGTTCGAGGGACAGGGCCGACCTCGAGCAGTACTTC.

The table lists this clonotype with many counts. The genes are TRBV6-1 and TRBJ1-5; no clear D gene. The CDR3 consists of 16 residues. CDR1 and CDR2 from the germline V gene are MNHNS and SASEGT. Between the trimmed V and J ends, which lost 3 bases and 4 bases, there was a span of 16 bases. In DNA, the CDR3 is TGTGCCAGCAGTGACCAACGAGGGAGGGTTAATCAGCCCCAGCATTTT. It yields the protein CASSDQRGRVNQPQHF.

This clonotype was observed many times. The chain uses TRBV7-2 and TRBJ1-1; weak D call: TRBD1 (6 bases). V gave up 0 bases and J gave up 5 bases, with 19 bases separating them. The CDR3 runs to 17 residues. Germline V CDR1 and CDR2: SGHTA, FQGNSA. As DNA, the CDR3 is TGTGCCAGCAGCTTAGCACCCACTCAAGGGGGTTGGACTGAAGCTTTCTTT. It is translated as CASSLAPTQGGWTEAFF.

In its sample, this clonotype was seen once. The V gene is TRBV12-3 or TRBV12-4, the J gene TRBJ1-6, with D perhaps matching TRBD1 (5 bases). This CDR3 is built from 12 residues. V was shortened by 7 bases and J by 14 bases, with 15 bases between the two germline ends. CDR3 residues: CASTSGRGALHF. In DNA, the CDR3 is TGTGCCAGCACCTCGGGACGCGGGGCCCTCCACTTT.

This clonotype was recorded many times. The J gene is TRBJ2-7, the V gene TRBV28; D is unresolved. This CDR3 spans 13 amino acids. The germline CDR1 and CDR2 sequences are MDHEN and SYDVKM. The V gene lost 2 bases and the J gene lost 4 bases, with 9 bases spanning the gap. CDR3: CASSLILAYEQYF. Here the CDR3 DNA reads TGTGCCAGCAGTTTAATCCTTGCGTACGAGCAGTACTTC.

This clonotype has a count of ten or more. V is TRBV7-9 and J is TRBJ2-7; tentatively, D is TRBD1 or TRBD2 (6 bases each). The V gene lost 11 bases and the J gene lost 8 bases, with 16 bases spanning the gap. CDR3 length equals 11 residues. Germline CDR1 is SEHNR and CDR2 is FQNEAQ (reference sequence). The CDR3 nucleotides are TGTGCCGGCGGTCGGGGGCCGCAGCAGTACTTC. Encoded protein: CAGGRGPQQYF.